This T cell receptor (beta chain) was observed in a study of blood T cell repertoires in COVID-19. Overall study: PBMCs, B-cell-depleted T cells, or T cells provided the cDNA or gDNA that made up the material.

Per the original methods: The assay estimated nucleated cells by amplifying reference gene primers. Data came from immunoSEQ multiplex PCR; TCRdb stores just in-frame clones and leaves some out. The DNA gave D and trimming, while V, J and clone size come from that table. There are 150,000 to 200,000 clones in the sample; roughly 80% occur only once, and roughly 7.3% lies in the top ten. V dropped 3 bases and J dropped 4; count of bases not matched to a gene: 10. Germline values: CDR1 SGHNT, CDR2 YYREEE (reference sequence). The CDR3 loop spans 17 amino acids. Adults between roughly 18 and 90 years of age took part from under 25 US areas. All recovered Cohort 3 donors got two negative PCRs, got clearance, or saw symptom resolution. This clone appeared once.

The sequence was collected from a woman in her forties or fifties who had recovered from COVID-19. The sample comprised PBMCs or T cells enriched from blood (not recorded which). The chain employs TRBV5-4 and TRBJ2-5, with 12 bases lining up with TRBD1. This CDR3 is CASSYPGTGGAGETQYF. The CDR3 nucleotides are TGTGCCAGCAGCTATCCCGGGACAGGGGGCGCAGGAGAGACCCAGTACTTC. Complete variable domain (other parts from reference TRBV5-4 and TRBJ2-5): ETGVTQSPTHLIKTRGQQVTLRCSSQSGHNTVSWYQQALGQGPQFIFQYYREEENGRGNFPPRFSGLQFPNYSSELNVNALELDDSALYLCASSYPGTGGAGETQYFGPGTRLLVL.